The 19 T cell receptor beta chains below all came from one sample that was sequenced in a study of control samples from healthy donors and cancer patients (dated by TCRdb to about 2020). The method behind the library was the immunoSEQ multiplex PCR assay. The table was pulled from immuneACCESS by TCRdb, which kept in-frame rearrangements only. Such tables lose some clones; where checked, under half of the loss comes from unresolved V genes, and the rest has no known cause. This sample lists approximately 20,000 clones; approximately 81% were detected once. The top ten clones comprise roughly 25% of the sample. Material: PBMCs. These receptors came from a man aged 55 to 70 with colorectal cancer.

This clone was picked up one time. This sequence joins TRBV19 and TRBJ1-2, with TRBD1 identical over 8 bases. Germline V lookup: CDR1 LNHDA, CDR2 SQIVND (reference sequence). V gave up 4 bases and J gave up 4 bases; unmatched junction bases: 8. This CDR3 region has 15 residues. In DNA form, the CDR3 reads TGTGCCAGTAGTACCGGTCAGGGGGCTCTCTATGGCTACACCTTC. This encodes CASSTGQGALYGYTF.

V is TRBV6-6 and J is TRBJ1-2; D gene uncertain. From germline, CDR1 is MNHNY and CDR2 SVGAGI (reference sequence). The CDR3 sequence is 13 residues long. Between the trimmed V and J ends, which lost 4 bases and 8 bases, there was a span of 14 bases. The DNA of the CDR3 is TGTGCCAGCAGTTCGTGGACTGCGGAAGGCTACACCTTC. Protein product: CASSSWTAEGYTF.

The chain couples TRBV5-1 to TRBJ1-1; D not certain. Germline loops: CDR1 SGHRS, CDR2 YFSETQ. The V end was cut by 0 bases, the J end by 5 bases, with 14 bases between. This CDR3 has 15 residues. The chain's CDR3 is CASSLESGYATEAFF. The DNA for the CDR3 is TGCGCCAGCAGCTTGGAATCGGGGTATGCAACTGAAGCTTTCTTT.

V is TRBV5-4 and J is TRBJ1-1; the D gene is possibly TRBD1 (6 bases). This CDR3 has 14 residues. Germline assignment: CDR1 SGHNT and CDR2 YYREEE (reference sequence). Between the trimmed V and J ends, which lost 0 bases and 4 bases, there was a span of 10 bases. The CDR3 region has the DNA TGTGCCAGCAGCTTGGTTCAGGGGAGCACTGAAGCTTTCTTT. This gives the protein CASSLVQGSTEAFF.

J is TRBJ2-4 and V is TRBV5-4; 7 positions agree with TRBD1. The V and J ends lost 5 bases and 6 bases, in that order; junction bases with no gene match: 8. Germline V gene data show CDR1 as SGHNT and CDR2 as YYREEE (reference sequence). This CDR3 comprises 14 residues. CDR3 protein: CASSQGERGNIQYF. The CDR3 DNA sequence: TGTGCCAGCAGTCAGGGGGAAAGGGGAAACATTCAGTACTTC.

This chain joins TRBV7-9 and TRBJ1-6; D remains unclear. V was pared by 4 bases and J by 8 bases, with 12 bases between. The CDR3 is 14 amino acids. Looked up from germline, CDR1 is SEHNR and CDR2 is FQNEAQ (reference sequence). The CDR3 loop reads CASSYGGWDSPLHF. The CDR3, as DNA: TGTGCCAGCAGCTACGGAGGGTGGGATTCACCCCTCCACTTT.

CDR3 sequence: CASSQSGGRNNSPLHF. In nucleotides, the CDR3 is TGTGCCAGCAGCCAATCCGGGGGGCGAAATAATTCACCCCTCCACTTT. This rearrangement joins TRBV3-1 (or the pseudogene TRBV3-2) to TRBJ1-6, with TRBD1 as a possible D gene (6 bases). The CDR3 spans 16 residues. CDR1 and CDR2 from the germline V gene are LGHDT and YNNKEL (reference sequence). Trimming cost V 2 bases and J 5 bases, with 13 bases left between them.

This clone was found once. The J gene is TRBJ1-2, the V gene TRBV5-4; D possibly corresponds to TRBD1 (5 bases). The length of the CDR3 is 13 residues. The V end was cut by 0 bases, the J end by 8 bases, with 11 bases between. CDR1 is SGHNT, CDR2 YYREEE, per germline (reference sequence). CDR3 bases: TGTGCCAGCAGCTTGGGCCCGGAGGGGGGCTACACCTTC. Protein sequence: CASSLGPEGGYTF.

The V and J genes are TRBV6-2 or TRBV6-3 and TRBJ2-7; TRBD2 matches at 13 bases. This CDR3 region has 18 residues. Germline V gives CDR1 MNHEY, CDR2 SVGEGT. The junction had 16 bases not matched to a gene; V was cut back by 7 bases and J by 4 bases. The CDR3 DNA reads TGTGCCAGCACCCCAACGGGACTAGCGGGGCGTTCATATTACGAGCAGTACGTC. It encodes CASTPTGLAGRSYYEQYV.

This clone was counted a single time. This chain joins TRBV5-1 and TRBJ1-4; 7 positions agree with TRBD1. Trimming took 4 bases from V and 8 from J; bases not matched to a gene: 8. CDR1 SGHRS and CDR2 YFSETQ come from the germline V gene. This CDR3 has 14 amino acids. CDR3 sequence reads: CASSRRQGGEKLFF. CDR3 coding DNA: TGCGCCAGCAGCCGAAGACAGGGTGGCGAAAAACTGTTTTTT.

Only one count was recorded for this clone. J is TRBJ1-1 and V is TRBV9; unclear D gene. CDR1 and CDR2 from the germline V gene are SGDLS and YYNGEE. The germline V and J ends were trimmed by 0 bases and 7 bases, with 13 bases remaining between them. The CDR3 totals 14 residues. The DNA for the CDR3 is TGTGCCAGCAGCGTAGCACCTCTAAAGGGTGAAGCTTTCTTT. Translation: CASSVAPLKGEAFF.

CDR3 in DNA: TGTGCCAGCAGCTTAGCCGACAGTAATTCACCCCTCCACTTT. Translated: CASSLADSNSPLHF. The chain carries TRBV7-2 and TRBJ1-6; D is possibly TRBD1 (5 bases). Germline V lookup: CDR1 SGHTA, CDR2 FQGNSA. This CDR3 region has 14 residues. Trimming removed 0 bases at V and 6 bases at J, with 6 bases between.

Relative to its sample, this clone is medium-sized. The chain employs TRBV27 and TRBJ1-2; no firm D call. Trimming took off 3 bases at V and 0 bases at J, with 8 bases between the two ends. The CDR3 totals 14 residues. Germline CDR1 is MNHEY and CDR2 is SMNVEV (reference sequence). The DNA for the CDR3 is TGTGCCAGCAGTTTTGGAGGGCCTAACTATGGCTACACCTTC. Translation: CASSFGGPNYGYTF.

As for this clone: At the DNA level, this CDR3 is encoded by other sequences in the same sample as well. The chain couples TRBV18 to TRBJ1-1; a possible D gene is TRBD1 (6 bases). Germline CDR1 reads KGHSH; CDR2 reads LQKENI. Trimming shortened V by 2 bases and J by 4 bases, and 11 bases separated the two germline ends. The CDR3 consists of 14 residues. The CDR3 bases are TGTGCCAGCTCACCATCAGGGGAGGGCACTGAAGCTTTCTTT. This encodes CASSPSGEGTEAFF.

This clone was seen a single time. The chain links TRBV5-8 to TRBJ1-1; D remains ambiguous. V dropped 4 bases and J dropped 4 bases, with 11 bases sitting between them. The CDR3 has 13 amino acids. Per germline, CDR1 SGHTS and CDR2 YDEGEE. The CDR3 loop is CASSRPDSTEAFF. The CDR3 coding sequence is TGTGCCAGCAGCCGACCGGATTCCACTGAAGCTTTCTTT.

The chain recombines TRBV4-1 with TRBJ1-5; 10 bases agree with TRBD1. V lost 4 bases, J lost 1 base, and 13 bases stayed unmatched. This CDR3 has 19 amino acids. Looked up from germline, CDR1 is MGHRA and CDR2 is YSYEKL. The CDR3 loop is CASSPPRGSGQGSNQPQHF. The CDR3 DNA is TGCGCCAGCAGCCCCCCAAGGGGTTCGGGACAGGGGAGCAATCAGCCCCAGCATTTT.

J is TRBJ2-1 and V is TRBV7-2; no definite D call. The V end was cut by 2 bases, the J end by 5 bases, with 13 bases between. Germline assignment: CDR1 SGHTA and CDR2 FQGNSA. This CDR3 region has 15 residues. In DNA, the CDR3 is TGTGCCAGCAGCTTATCTCTCGGCGTTCACAATGAGCAGTTCTTC. It codes for CASSLSLGVHNEQFF.

The chain carries TRBV10-3 and TRBJ1-5; D is ambiguous. Germline V CDR1 and CDR2: ENHRY, SYGVKD. V was pared by 3 bases and J by 11 bases, with 11 bases between. The CDR3 runs 12 residues. The CDR3 DNA reads TGTGCCATCAGTGAAACCAGAACTGCCCAGCATTTT. Translated: CAISETRTAQHF.

The rearrangement links TRBV9 to TRBJ2-2, with 10 bases matching TRBD1. The germline gives CDR1 SGDLS, CDR2 YYNGEE. CDR3 size: 18 residues. Germline trimming cut 3 bases from V and 5 bases from J; bases unmatched to any gene: 13. CDR3 DNA: TGTGCCAGCAGCGCAGATATCTCAGGACAGGGGGAAACCGGGGAGCTGTTTTTT. Amino acids: CASSADISGQGETGELFF.